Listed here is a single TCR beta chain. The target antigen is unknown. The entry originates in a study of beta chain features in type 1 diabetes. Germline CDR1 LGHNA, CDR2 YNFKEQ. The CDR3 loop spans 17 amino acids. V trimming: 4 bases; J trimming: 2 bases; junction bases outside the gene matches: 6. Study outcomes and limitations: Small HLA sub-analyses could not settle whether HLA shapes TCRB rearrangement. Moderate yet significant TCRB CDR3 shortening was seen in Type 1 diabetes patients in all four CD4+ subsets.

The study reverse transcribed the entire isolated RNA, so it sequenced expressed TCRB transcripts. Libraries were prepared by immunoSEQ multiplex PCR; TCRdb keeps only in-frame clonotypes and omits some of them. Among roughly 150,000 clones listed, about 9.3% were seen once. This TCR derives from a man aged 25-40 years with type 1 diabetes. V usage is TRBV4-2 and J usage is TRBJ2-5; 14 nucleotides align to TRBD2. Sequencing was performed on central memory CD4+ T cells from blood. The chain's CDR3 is CASSPGGLAGGQETQYF. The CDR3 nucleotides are TGTGCCAGCAGCCCTGGTGGACTAGCGGGAGGTCAAGAGACCCAGTACTTC.